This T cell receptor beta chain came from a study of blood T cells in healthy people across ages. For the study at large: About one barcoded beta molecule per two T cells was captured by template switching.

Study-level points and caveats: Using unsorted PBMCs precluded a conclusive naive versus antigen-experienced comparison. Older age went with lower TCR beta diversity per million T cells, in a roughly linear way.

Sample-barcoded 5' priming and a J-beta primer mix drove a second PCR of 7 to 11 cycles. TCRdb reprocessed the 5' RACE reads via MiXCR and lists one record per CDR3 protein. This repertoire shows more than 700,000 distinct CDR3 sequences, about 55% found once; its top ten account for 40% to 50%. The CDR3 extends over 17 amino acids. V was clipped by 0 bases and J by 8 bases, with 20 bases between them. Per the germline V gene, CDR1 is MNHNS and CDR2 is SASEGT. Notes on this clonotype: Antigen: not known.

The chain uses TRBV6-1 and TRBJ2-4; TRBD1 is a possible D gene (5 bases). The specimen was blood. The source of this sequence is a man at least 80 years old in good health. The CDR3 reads CASSEAGHRIPQDIQYF. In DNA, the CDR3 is TGTGCCAGCAGTGAAGCCGGACATAGGATTCCCCAGGACATTCAGTACTTC.